This T cell receptor beta chain was identified in a study of a mutant IDH1 vaccine in newly diagnosed glioma. About the research overall: Treated patients were roughly 62% male, about 38% female, mean age 40.4 years. Radiotherapy, temozolomide, or both had been given previously, and both were given to most.

Time point here: baseline, week 1 (first vaccination visit). Indicated treatment: pre-vaccination baseline after standard-of-care therapy. Only in-frame clones appear in the TCRdb table, and some are missing; sequencing was by immunoSEQ multiplex PCR. This sample carries about 54,000 clones, approximately 81% of them seen once, and the ten largest clones take about a fifth. Germline CDR1 reads SGHRS; CDR2 reads YFSETQ. This CDR3 is built from 16 residues. V was trimmed by 1 base and J by 0 bases, leaving 8 bases between them. The input for sequencing was PBMCs, taken from a glioma patient treated with radiotherapy, temozolomide or both. The origin of this receptor is a man aged 18-30 years with glioma. This sequence joins TRBV5-1 and TRBJ2-6; D remains unclear. CDR3 residues: CASSLSGLSGANVLTF. DNA of the CDR3: TGCGCCAGCAGCTTGTCAGGCCTCTCTGGGGCCAACGTCCTGACTTTC.